A selection of T cell receptor beta chains follows, all from one sample in a study of blood T cell repertoires in COVID-19. This table comes from immunoSEQ multiplex PCR, and its TCRdb copy is limited to in-frame clones, with some not included. The sample yields 300,000 to 500,000 clones, around nine tenths seen once. Sequenced material: PBMCs or T cells enriched from blood (not recorded which). The source is a woman aged 25 to 39 with acute COVID-19. The CDR3 runs from the conserved cysteine through the conserved F or W. A D gene is named only where the DNA matches it firmly. A row's size may be missing; if present it is once, few, many or a size class.

15 | TRBJ1-1 | TRBV9 | . | TRBD1 | TGTGCCAGCAGCTCCGGACAGGGGCACCTCACTGAAGCTTTCTTT | CASSSGQGHLTEAFF
14 | TRBJ2-2 | TRBV5-1 | . | . | TGCGCCAGCAGCTTTACAGCTTTCACCGGGGAGCTGTTTTTT | CASSFTAFTGELFF
14 | TRBJ1-1 | TRBV15 | once | TRBD1 | TGTGCCACCAACCAGGGACAGATGAACACTGAAGCTTTCTTT | CATNQGQMNTEAFF
13 | TRBJ1-1 | TRBV7-9 | . | . | TGTGCCAGCAGCTTGGGCACCAACACTGAAGCTTTCTTT | CASSLGTNTEAFF
14 | TRBJ2-7 | TRBV29-1 | . | . | TGCAGCGTTGGGGGGCGGGGGAGCTCCTACGAGCAGTACTTC | CSVGGRGSSYEQYF
15 | TRBJ2-3 | TRBV24-1 | once | . | TGTGCCACCAGTGATCCGGACTCGTCCCTAGATACGCAGTATTTT | CATSDPDSSLDTQYF
15 | TRBJ2-7 | TRBV7-2 | . | TRBD2 | TGTGCCAGCAGCTTAGGGTTAGCGGGGGGGATCGAGCAGTACTTC | CASSLGLAGGIEQYF
15 | TRBJ2-7 | TRBV29-1 | . | TRBD2 | TGCAGCGTCGAGCGTAGCGGGGGGCTGGGTTACGAGCAGTACTTC | CSVERSGGLGYEQYF
15 | TRBJ2-2 | TRBV2 | . | TRBD1 | TGTGCCAGCATCGGACAGGGGGCGAACACCGGGGAGCTGTTTTTT | CASIGQGANTGELFF
18 | TRBJ2-1 | TRBV7-2 | . | TRBD2 | TGTGCCAGCAGTACTCCGGGACTAGCGGGGGGGGTATACAATGAGCAGTTCTTC | CASSTPGLAGGVYNEQFF
16 | TRBJ2-7 | TRBV13 | . | TRBD2 | TGTGCCAGCAGCCCAACGGGGGATAGCGGGGCCTACGAGCAGTACTTC | CASSPTGDSGAYEQYF
16 | TRBJ1-6 | TRBV5-6 | . | . | TGTGCCAGCAGCTTGGAGCGGGGGAAGGATAATTCACCCCTCCACTTT | CASSLERGKDNSPLHF
13 | TRBJ2-7 | TRBV2 | once | TRBD1 | TGTGCCAGCAGGGGACAGGGCCGGTACGAGCAGTACTTC | CASRGQGRYEQYF
12 | TRBJ1-1 | TRBV6-5 | . | TRBD1 | TGTGCCAGCAGTTACACAGGGGACAGGACTTTCTTT | CASSYTGDRTFF
19 | TRBJ1-1 | TRBV19 | . | TRBD1 | TGTGCCAGTAGTATAGTCCACCCAAGGGACAGGGGGCGAGGGACTGAAGCTTTCTTT | CASSIVHPRDRGRGTEAFF
14 | TRBJ2-7 | TRBV4-1 | once | . | TGCGCCAGCAGCCAAGATCTTACCAGGGTGCGGCAGTACTTC | CASSQDLTRVRQYF
14 | TRBJ1-2 | TRBV24-1 | . | TRBD1 | TGTGCCACCAGTGACCCTAACAGGGGTGGAGGCTACACCTTC | CATSDPNRGGGYTF
15 | TRBJ2-2 | TRBV7-9 | . | . | TGTGCCAGCAGCTTATGGCAGAGGCACACCGGGGAGCTGTTTTTT | CASSLWQRHTGELFF
16 | TRBJ1-5 | TRBV30 | once | . | TGTGCCTGGAGCCCCAACGGGCAGGGGCGCAATCAGCCCCAGCATTTT | CAWSPNGQGRNQPQHF
14 | TRBJ2-3 | TRBV5-1 | . | . | TGCGCCAGCAGCCCAGGGACAACCGGACATACGCAGTATTTT | CASSPGTTGHTQYF
14 | TRBJ1-6 | TRBV5-1 | . | . | TGCGCCAGCAGCTTGTATAGGGGCAATTCACCCCTCCACTTT | CASSLYRGNSPLHF
14 | TRBJ2-3 | TRBV19 | . | . | TGTGCCAGTAGTACCAGGGTTATCACAGATACGCAGTATTTT | CASSTRVITDTQYF
13 | TRBJ1-2 | TRBV5-4 | . | . | TGTGCCAGCAGCTTGCAGGGCGGCGGTGGCTACACCTTC | CASSLQGGGGYTF
16 | TRBJ1-5 | TRBV19 | . | TRBD1 | TGTGCCAGTAGTGCCCCCCCGGCAGGGGGCAGGGAGCCCCAGCATTTT | CASSAPPAGGREPQHF
14 | TRBJ1-2 | TRBV7-9 | . | TRBD1 | TGTGCCAGCAGCGTAAGACAGGGAATCTATGGCTACACCTTC | CASSVRQGIYGYTF
12 | TRBJ1-1 | TRBV7-8 | . | . | TGTGCCAGCAGCTTAAACAGGGATGAAGCTTTCTTT | CASSLNRDEAFF
15 | TRBJ2-1 | TRBV30 | . | . | TGTGCCTGGAGTGCACGGGGGGCAACAGTCAATGAGCAGTTCTTC | CAWSARGATVNEQFF
15 | TRBJ1-1 | TRBV11-3 | . | TRBD1 | TGTGCCAGCAGCTTAGGGGGAACAGGGGGCACTGAAGCTTTCTTT | CASSLGGTGGTEAFF